Listed below are T cell receptor beta chains from one sample, sequenced in a study of identical twins. MiXCR, applied by TCRdb to the 5' RACE reads, yields one record per CDR3 protein. The sample consists of around 1.7 million distinct CDR3 sequences, around a third of them appearing once. The sample comprised cord blood. The receptor set was obtained from a newborn girl in good health. Each CDR3 is given with its conserved first and last residue.

v_call	j_call	cdr3_aa
TRBV21-1	TRBJ2-3	CASSKGKDTDTQYF
TRBV5-1	TRBJ1-6	CASSLFGTGVPSPLHF
TRBV7-9	TRBJ2-3	CASGPVRGGAGTDTQYF
TRBV5-5	TRBJ2-5	CASSPLAGGLETQYF
TRBV6-5	TRBJ1-5	CASQNGPNQPQHF
TRBV28	TRBJ2-2	CASSLYRATGELFF
TRBV9	TRBJ2-7	CASSVAWGGPYEQYF
TRBV21-1	TRBJ1-1	CASIHNQKRPEAFF
TRBV9	TRBJ2-1	CASSVGSGNNEQFF
TRBV21-1	TRBJ2-5	CASSKSMSGTQETQYF
TRBV12-3/TRBV12-4	TRBJ1-5	CASSLLVRGSNQPQHF
TRBV10-3	TRBJ2-3	CAISEGAGIPDTQYF
TRBV28	TRBJ2-7	CASSPLRDSYEQYF
TRBV3-1	TRBJ2-1	CASSRSTSYNEQFF
TRBV10-3	TRBJ1-2	CATLGRQYGYTF
TRBV15	TRBJ2-3	CATSSDTRRITQYF
TRBV10-3	TRBJ2-3	CATQGGWADTQYF
TRBV7-9	TRBJ1-2	CASSLTLGYGYTF
TRBV20-1	TRBJ1-4	CSAPDRGREKLFF
TRBV18	TRBJ2-3	CASSPRVRKYF
TRBV6-1	TRBJ1-1	CASSAIQGRTEAFF
TRBV27	TRBJ1-1	CASSLNRFMNTEAFF
TRBV7-2	NA	CASSRSRGHEQYF
TRBV3-1	TRBJ2-3	CASSQAGLAGDTQYF
TRBV9	TRBJ2-1	CASSVVGATYNEQFF
TRBV4-2	TRBJ2-3	CASSPRPRPTDTQYF
TRBV12-3/TRBV12-4	TRBJ2-1	CASQPGHSSYNEQFF
TRBV25-1	TRBJ2-1	CASSDPIFHLPPYPYNEQFF
TRBV6-1	TRBJ2-7	CASGGWGLYEQYF
TRBV12-3/TRBV12-4	TRBJ1-2	CASSLGQWEGGYTF
TRBV9	TRBJ2-1	CASSVHWGPYNEQFF
TRBV23-1	TRBJ2-1	CASSQSNEQGWSYNEQFF
TRBV29-1	TRBJ2-3	CSVEGLYTDTQYF
TRBV28	TRBJ1-5	CASSHRQGTFSNQPQHF
TRBV4-2	TRBJ2-2	CASSPPARELFF
TRBV29-1	TRBJ2-7	CSVEEPKGYEQYF
TRBV3-1	TRBJ2-1	CASSLLRDSNEQFF
TRBV18	TRBJ1-2	CASSPKQYGDTANYGYTF
TRBV20-1	TRBJ2-3	CSANPGLASADTQYF
TRBV3-1	TRBJ2-7	CASSPDVPAYEQYF
TRBV4-2	TRBJ2-3	CASSQGLAGYTDTQYF
TRBV3-1	TRBJ1-1	CASSQRPTGRNTEAFF
TRBV20-1	TRBJ2-3	CSAREQRGQGRDTQYF
TRBV7-8	TRBJ2-1	CASSQGRPSYNEQFF
TRBV29-1	TRBJ2-7	CSVEEREASYEQYF
TRBV5-1	TRBJ2-1	CASSLVRAALFREQFF
TRBV20-1	TRBJ2-7	CSATNPRGDEQYF
TRBV29-1	TRBJ1-5	CSVGGIFNQPQHF
TRBV5-1	TRBJ2-2	CASSSLTGRTGELFF
TRBV11-3	TRBJ2-3	CASSPGRTKKQYF
TRBV20-1	TRBJ2-3	CSVGGGRTDTQYF
TRBV2	TRBJ2-7	CASSRQGAQYEQYF
TRBV7-7	TRBJ2-2	CASSRGGANTGELFF
TRBV29-1	TRBJ2-1	CSAYTGGNEQFF
TRBV6-6	TRBJ1-5	CASSYFRQPDSNQPQHF
TRBV7-9	TRBJ1-3	CASSPAPRSGAGNTIYF
TRBV9	TRBJ2-3	CASSVGPGLAADTQYF